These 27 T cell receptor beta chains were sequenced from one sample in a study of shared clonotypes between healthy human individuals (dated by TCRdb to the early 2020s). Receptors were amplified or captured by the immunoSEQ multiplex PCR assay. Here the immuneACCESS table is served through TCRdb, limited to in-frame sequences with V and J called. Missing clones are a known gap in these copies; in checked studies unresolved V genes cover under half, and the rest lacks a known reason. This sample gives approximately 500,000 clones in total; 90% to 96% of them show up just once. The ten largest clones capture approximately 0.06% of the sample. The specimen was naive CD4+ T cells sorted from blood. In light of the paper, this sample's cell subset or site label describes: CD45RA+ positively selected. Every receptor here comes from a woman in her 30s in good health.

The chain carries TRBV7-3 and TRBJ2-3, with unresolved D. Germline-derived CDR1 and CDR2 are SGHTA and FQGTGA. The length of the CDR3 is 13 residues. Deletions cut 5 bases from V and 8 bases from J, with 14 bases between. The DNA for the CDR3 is TGTGCCAGCAGCCCTCAAAGCCGCGGTACGCAGTATTTT. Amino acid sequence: CASSPQSRGTQYF. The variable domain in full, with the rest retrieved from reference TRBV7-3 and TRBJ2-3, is GAGVSQTPSNKVTEKGKYVELRCDPISGHTALYWYRQSLGQGPEFLIYFQGTGAADDSGLPNDRFFAVRPEGSVSTLKIQRTERGDSAVYLCASSPQSRGTQYFGPGTRLTVL.

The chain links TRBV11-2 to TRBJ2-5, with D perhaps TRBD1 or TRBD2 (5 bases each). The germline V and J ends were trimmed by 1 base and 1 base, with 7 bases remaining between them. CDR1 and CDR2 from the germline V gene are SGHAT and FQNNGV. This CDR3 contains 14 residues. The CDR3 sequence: CASSLGDGQETQYF. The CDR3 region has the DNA TGTGCCAGCAGCTTAGGGGACGGCCAAGAGACCCAGTACTTC.

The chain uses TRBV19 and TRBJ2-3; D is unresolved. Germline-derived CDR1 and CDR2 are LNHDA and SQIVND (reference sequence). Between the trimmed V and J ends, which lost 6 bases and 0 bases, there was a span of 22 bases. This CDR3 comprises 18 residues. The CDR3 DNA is TGTGCCAGTAGCCCAGGAGTGCGGCAGAGAGGTAGCACAGATACGCAGTATTTT. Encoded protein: CASSPGVRQRGSTDTQYF.

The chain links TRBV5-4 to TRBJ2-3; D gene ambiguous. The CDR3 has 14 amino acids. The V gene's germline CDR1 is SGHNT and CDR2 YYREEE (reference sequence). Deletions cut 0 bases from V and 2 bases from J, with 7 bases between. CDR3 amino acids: CASSLARYTDTQYF. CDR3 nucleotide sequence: TGTGCCAGCAGCTTGGCTAGGTACACAGATACGCAGTATTTT.

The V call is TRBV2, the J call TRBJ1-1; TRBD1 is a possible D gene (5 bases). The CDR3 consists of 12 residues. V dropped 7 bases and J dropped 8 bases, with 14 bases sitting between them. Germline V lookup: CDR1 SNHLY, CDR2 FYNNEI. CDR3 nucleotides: TGTGCCAGCACCCTGGTGGGGGGAGAAGCTTTCTTT. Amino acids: CASTLVGGEAFF.

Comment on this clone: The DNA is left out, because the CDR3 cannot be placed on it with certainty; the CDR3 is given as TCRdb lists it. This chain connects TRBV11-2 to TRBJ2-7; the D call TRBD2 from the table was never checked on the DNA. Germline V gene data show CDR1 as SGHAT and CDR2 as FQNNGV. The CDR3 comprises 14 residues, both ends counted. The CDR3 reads CASSRVASGSFPDF.

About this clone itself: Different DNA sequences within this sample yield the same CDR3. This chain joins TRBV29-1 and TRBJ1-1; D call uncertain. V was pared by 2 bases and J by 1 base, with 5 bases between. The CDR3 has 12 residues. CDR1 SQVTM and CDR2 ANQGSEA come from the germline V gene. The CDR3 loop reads CSVESQNTEAFF. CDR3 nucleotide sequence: TGCAGCGTTGAAAGCCAGAACACTGAAGCTTTCTTT.

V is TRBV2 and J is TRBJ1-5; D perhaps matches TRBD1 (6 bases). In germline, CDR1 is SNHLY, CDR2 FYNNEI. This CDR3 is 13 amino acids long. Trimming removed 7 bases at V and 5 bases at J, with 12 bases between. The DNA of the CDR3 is TGTGCCAGCAATTTGGAGGGGGATCAGCCCCAGCATTTT. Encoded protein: CASNLEGDQPQHF.

The CDR3 here is CASSPPSRAEQFF. CDR3 coding DNA: TGTGCCAGCAGTCCCCCGAGCCGCGCTGAGCAGTTCTTC. The rearrangement uses TRBV27 and TRBJ2-1; D call uncertain. CDR1 is MNHEY and CDR2 is SMNVEV in the germline V gene (reference sequence). Trimming removed 5 bases from V and 9 bases from J, with 14 bases in between. The CDR3 length is 13 residues.

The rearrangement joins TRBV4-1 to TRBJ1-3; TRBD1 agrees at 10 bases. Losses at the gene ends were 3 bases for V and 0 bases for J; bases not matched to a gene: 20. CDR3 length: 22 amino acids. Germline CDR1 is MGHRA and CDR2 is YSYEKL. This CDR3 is CASSHKKVPGQGPQSSGNTIYF. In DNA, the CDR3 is TGCGCCAGCAGCCACAAAAAAGTTCCGGGACAGGGGCCGCAGAGCTCTGGAAACACCATATATTTT.

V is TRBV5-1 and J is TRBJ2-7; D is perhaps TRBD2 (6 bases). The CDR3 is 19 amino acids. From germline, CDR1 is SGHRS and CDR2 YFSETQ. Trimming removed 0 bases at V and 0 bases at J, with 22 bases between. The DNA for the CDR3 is TGCGCCAGCAGCTTGGGGCGTGGAGGGTCCGGGACGGGCTCCTACGAGCAGTACTTC. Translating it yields CASSLGRGGSGTGSYEQYF.

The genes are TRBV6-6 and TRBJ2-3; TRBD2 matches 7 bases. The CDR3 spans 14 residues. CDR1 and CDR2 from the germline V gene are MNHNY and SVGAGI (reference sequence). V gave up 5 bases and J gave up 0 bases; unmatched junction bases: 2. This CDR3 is CASSTAGSTDTQYF. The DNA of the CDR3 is TGTGCCAGCAGTACAGCGGGAAGCACAGATACGCAGTATTTT.

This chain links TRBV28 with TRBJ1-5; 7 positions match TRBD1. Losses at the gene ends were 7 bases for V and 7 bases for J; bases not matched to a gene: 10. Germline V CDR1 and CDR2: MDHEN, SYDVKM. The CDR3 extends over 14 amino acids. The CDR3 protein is CASTPPTGWQPQHF. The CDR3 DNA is TGTGCCAGCACCCCACCGACAGGGTGGCAGCCCCAGCATTTT.

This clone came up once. The CDR3 region is CASSLALAGETQYF. CDR3 bases: TGCGCCAGCAGCTTGGCGTTGGCGGGAGAGACCCAGTACTTC. The V call is TRBV5-1, the J call TRBJ2-5; D possibly corresponds to TRBD2 (5 bases). Germline CDR1 and CDR2: SGHRS and YFSETQ. The CDR3 has 14 amino acids. The V end lost 0 bases, the J end lost 4 bases, and 10 bases lay between the germline ends. The whole variable domain, remainder taken from reference TRBV5-1 and TRBJ2-5, is KAGVTQTPRYLIKTRGQQVTLSCSPISGHRSVSWYQQTPGQGLQFLFEYFSETQRNKGNFPGRFSGRQFSNSRSEMNVSTLELGDSALYLCASSLALAGETQYFGPGTRLLVL.

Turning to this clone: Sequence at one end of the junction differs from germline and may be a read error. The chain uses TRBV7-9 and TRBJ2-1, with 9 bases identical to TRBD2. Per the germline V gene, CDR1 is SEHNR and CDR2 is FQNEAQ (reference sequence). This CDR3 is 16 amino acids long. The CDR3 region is CASCLITSGSYNEQFF. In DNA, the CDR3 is TGTGCCAGCTGCTTAATAACTAGCGGGTCGTACAATGAGCAGTTCTTC.

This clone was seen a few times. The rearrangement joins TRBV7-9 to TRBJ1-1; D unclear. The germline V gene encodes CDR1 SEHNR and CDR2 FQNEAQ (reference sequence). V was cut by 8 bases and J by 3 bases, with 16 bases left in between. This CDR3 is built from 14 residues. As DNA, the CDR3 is TGTGCCAGCGATCCAGTGCTAACGTACACTGAAGCTTTCTTT. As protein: CASDPVLTYTEAFF.

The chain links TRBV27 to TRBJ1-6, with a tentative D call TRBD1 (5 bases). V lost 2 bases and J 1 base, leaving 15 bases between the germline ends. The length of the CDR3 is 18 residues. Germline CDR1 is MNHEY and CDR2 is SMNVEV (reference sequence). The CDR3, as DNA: TGTGCCAGCAGTTTAAGGGGCGAAAGGAGGTCCTATAATTCACCCCTCCACTTT. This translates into CASSLRGERRSYNSPLHF.

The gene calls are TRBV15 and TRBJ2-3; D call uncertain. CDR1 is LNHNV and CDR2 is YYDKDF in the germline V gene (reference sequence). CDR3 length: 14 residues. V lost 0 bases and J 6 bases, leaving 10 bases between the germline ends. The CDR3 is CATSREWGRDTQYF. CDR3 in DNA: TGTGCCACCAGCAGAGAGTGGGGTCGGGATACGCAGTATTTT.

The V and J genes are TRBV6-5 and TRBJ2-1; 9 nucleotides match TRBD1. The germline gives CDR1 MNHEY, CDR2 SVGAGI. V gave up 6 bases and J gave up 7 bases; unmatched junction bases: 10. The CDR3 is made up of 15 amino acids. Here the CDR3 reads CASRGDRASGNEQFF. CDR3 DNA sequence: TGTGCCAGCAGGGGGGACAGGGCGAGCGGGAATGAGCAGTTCTTC.

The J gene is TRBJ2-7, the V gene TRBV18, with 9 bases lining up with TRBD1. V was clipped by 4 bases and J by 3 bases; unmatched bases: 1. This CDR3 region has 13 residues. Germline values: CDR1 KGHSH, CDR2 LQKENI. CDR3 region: CASSRDRDYEQYF. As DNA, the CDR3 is TGTGCCAGCTCACGGGACAGGGACTACGAGCAGTACTTC.

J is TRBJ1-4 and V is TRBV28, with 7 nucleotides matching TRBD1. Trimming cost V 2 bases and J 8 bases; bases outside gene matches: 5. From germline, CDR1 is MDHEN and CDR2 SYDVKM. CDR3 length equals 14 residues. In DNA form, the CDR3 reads TGTGCCAGCAGTTTACCCGGGACAGCGGAAAAACTGTTTTTT. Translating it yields CASSLPGTAEKLFF.

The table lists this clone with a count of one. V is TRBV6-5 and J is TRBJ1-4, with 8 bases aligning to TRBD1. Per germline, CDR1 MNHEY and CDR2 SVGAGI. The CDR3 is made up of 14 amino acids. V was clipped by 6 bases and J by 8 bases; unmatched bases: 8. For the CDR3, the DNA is TGTGCCAGCAGCGACAGGGGAAGAAGGGAAAAACTGTTTTTT. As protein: CASSDRGRREKLFF.

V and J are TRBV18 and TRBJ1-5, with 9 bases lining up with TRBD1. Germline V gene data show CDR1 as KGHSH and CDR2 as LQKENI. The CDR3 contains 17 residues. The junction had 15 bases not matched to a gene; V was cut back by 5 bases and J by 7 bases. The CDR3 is CASSSRGGQGLQQPQHF. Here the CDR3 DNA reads TGTGCCAGCTCATCGCGCGGGGGACAGGGTCTGCAGCAGCCCCAGCATTTT.

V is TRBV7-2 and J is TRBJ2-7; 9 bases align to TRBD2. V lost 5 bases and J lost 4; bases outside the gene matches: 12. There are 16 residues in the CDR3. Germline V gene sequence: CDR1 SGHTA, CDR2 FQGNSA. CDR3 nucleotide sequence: TGTGCCAGCAGCACAAAAGGGACTAGCTGGTTGTACGAGCAGTACTTC. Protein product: CASSTKGTSWLYEQYF.

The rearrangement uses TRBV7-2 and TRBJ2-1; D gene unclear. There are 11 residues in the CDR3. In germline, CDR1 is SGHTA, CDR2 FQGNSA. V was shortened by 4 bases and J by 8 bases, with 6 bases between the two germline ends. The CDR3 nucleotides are TGTGCCAGCAGCTCGACTTATGAGCAGTTCTTC. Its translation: CASSSTYEQFF.

The CDR3 DNA reads as TGTGCCAGCAGCGTATCACTAGCGGGAGGTCCCTACGAGCAGTACTTC. This translates into CASSVSLAGGPYEQYF. This chain connects TRBV9 to TRBJ2-5, with TRBD2 matching 12 bases. The J call is uncertain, as TRBJ2-7 better fits the DNA end. Germline V CDR1 and CDR2: SGDLS, YYNGEE. This CDR3 has 16 amino acids.

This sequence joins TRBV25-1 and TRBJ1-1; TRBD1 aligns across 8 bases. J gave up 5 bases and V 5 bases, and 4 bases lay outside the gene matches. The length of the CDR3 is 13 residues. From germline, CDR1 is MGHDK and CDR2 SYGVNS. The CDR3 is CASSRDRGTEAFF. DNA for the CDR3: TGTGCCAGCAGTAGAGACAGGGGAACTGAAGCTTTCTTT.